A single sample gave rise to the 10 T cell receptor beta chains below, sequenced in a study of blood T cell repertoires in COVID-19 (dated by TCRdb to 2018 to 2020). Libraries were built with the immunoSEQ multiplex PCR assay. The source is immuneACCESS, and TCRdb retained only in-frame sequences with V and J called. Part of the clones is not carried over; for the studies checked, unresolved V genes explain less than half of this, and the remainder is unexplained. This sample comprises roughly 190,000 clones, 75% to 85% of them detected only once. The top ten clonotypes cover under 8% of the sample. Sequences were obtained from peripheral blood. The receptors shown here come from a man between 60 and 75 years old with acute or convalescent COVID-19.

The chain carries TRBV10-3 and TRBJ2-7; the match to TRBD2 covers 9 bases. Looked up from germline, CDR1 is ENHRY and CDR2 is SYGVKD. The CDR3 is 14 residues long. The V and J ends lost 6 bases and 9 bases, in that order; junction bases with no gene match: 12. For the CDR3, the DNA is TGTGCCATCAGGGGGGATAGCGGGAGTTTAGGGCAGTACTTC. Its protein product is CAIRGDSGSLGQYF.

The chain links TRBV5-1 to TRBJ1-6; D remains ambiguous. The CDR3 sequence is 13 residues long. CDR1 is SGHRS and CDR2 is YFSETQ in the germline V gene. Trimming cost V 5 bases and J 8 bases, with 11 bases left between them. Here the CDR3 DNA reads TGCGCCAGCAGTTATACAGCAGATTCACCCCTCCACTTT. Encoded protein: CASSYTADSPLHF.

The sample holds a few counts of this clone. V is TRBV9 and J is TRBJ2-2, with 11 bases fitting TRBD2. This CDR3 is built from 18 residues. The germline gives CDR1 SGDLS, CDR2 YYNGEE. J gave up 1 base and V 0 bases, and 5 bases lay outside the gene matches. The CDR3 region has the DNA TGTGCCAGCAGCGTAGAAACTAGCGGGAGACGGAACACCGGGGAGCTGTTTTTT. This sequence encodes CASSVETSGRRNTGELFF.

The chain uses TRBV28 and TRBJ2-2; D gene ambiguous. The CDR3 loop spans 16 amino acids. V was trimmed by 7 bases and J by 1 base, leaving 16 bases between them. Germline V CDR1 and CDR2: MDHEN, SYDVKM. CDR3 DNA sequence: TGTGCCAGCAATTTGAATGGCCAGGTGAACACCGGGGAGCTGTTTTTT. This gives the protein CASNLNGQVNTGELFF.

The chain employs TRBV10-1 and TRBJ2-1, with D perhaps assigned TRBD1 or TRBD2 (5 bases each). V lost 4 bases and J lost 8, with 12 bases in between. Germline V CDR1 and CDR2: WNHNN, SYGVQD (reference sequence). There are 13 residues in the CDR3. The CDR3 bases are TGCGCCAGCAGTGGGTCTAGCAGGGATGAGCAGTTCTTC. Protein: CASSGSSRDEQFF.

This rearrangement joins TRBV5-4 to TRBJ1-2; D might be TRBD1 (6 bases). Germline values: CDR1 SGHNT, CDR2 YYREEE (reference sequence). Trimming stripped 1 base from V and 5 bases from J, with 9 bases between. The CDR3 loop spans 13 amino acids. For the CDR3, the DNA is TGTGCCAGCAGCTTGAACAGGGAATATGGCTACACCTTC. Protein product: CASSLNREYGYTF.

This clone appeared a single time. The V gene is TRBV3-1 (or the pseudogene TRBV3-2), the J gene TRBJ1-1; TRBD1 aligns across 8 bases. The CDR3 loop spans 14 amino acids. Losses at the gene ends were 4 bases for V and 1 base for J; bases not matched to a gene: 2. Germline V CDR1 and CDR2: LGHDT, YNNKEL (reference sequence). CDR3 sequence reads: CASSLGQANTEAFF. The CDR3 DNA sequence: TGTGCCAGCAGCCTGGGACAGGCGAACACTGAAGCTTTCTTT.

The chain is built from TRBV10-1 and TRBJ2-7; no definite D call. Trimming removed 3 bases at V and 3 bases at J, with 3 bases between. The CDR3 covers 11 residues. Germline V CDR1 and CDR2: WNHNN, SYGVQD (reference sequence). CDR3 nucleotide sequence: TGCGCCAGCAGTGACAACTACGAGCAGTACTTC. It translates to CASSDNYEQYF.

This clone was found once. The V and J genes are TRBV3-1 (or the pseudogene TRBV3-2) and TRBJ1-1; the D gene is possibly TRBD1 (6 bases). Germline assignment: CDR1 LGHDT and CDR2 YNNKEL (reference sequence). The V end lost 4 bases, the J end lost 0 bases, and 12 bases lay between the germline ends. This CDR3 comprises 15 residues. This CDR3 reads CASSRRTVLNTEAFF. Written as DNA, the CDR3 is TGTGCCAGCAGCCGTCGGACAGTTTTGAACACTGAAGCTTTCTTT.

V gene TRBV13 combines with J gene TRBJ1-6, with unresolved D. Germline lookup yields CDR1 PRHDT and CDR2 FYEKMQ (reference sequence). CDR3 length: 15 amino acids. The V end was cut by 0 bases, the J end by 7 bases, with 10 bases between. The CDR3 nucleotides are TGTGCCAGCAGCTTAGGGGCGGTGTGGAATTCACCCCTCCACTTT. Translated: CASSLGAVWNSPLHF.